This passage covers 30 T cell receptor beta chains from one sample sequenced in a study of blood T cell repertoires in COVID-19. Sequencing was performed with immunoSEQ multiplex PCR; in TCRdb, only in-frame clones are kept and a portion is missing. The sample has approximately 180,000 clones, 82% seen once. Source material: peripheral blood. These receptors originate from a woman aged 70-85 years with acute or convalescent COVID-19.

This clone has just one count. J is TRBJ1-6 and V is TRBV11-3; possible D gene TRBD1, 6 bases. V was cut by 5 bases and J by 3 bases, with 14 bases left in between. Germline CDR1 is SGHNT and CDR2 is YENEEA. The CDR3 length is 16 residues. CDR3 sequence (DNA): TGTGCCAGCAGCCGAATACAGGGTTACTATAATTCACCCCTCCACTTT. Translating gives CASSRIQGYYNSPLHF.

CDR3 DNA sequence: TGTGCCAGCAGCAGAGGACAGGATTCTTTAAGCTACACCTTC. Translation gives CASSRGQDSLSYTF. The chain couples TRBV21-1 to TRBJ1-2; the table assigns TRBD1, which was not confirmed against the DNA. TRBV21-1 is annotated as a pseudogene. The CDR3 contains 14 residues.

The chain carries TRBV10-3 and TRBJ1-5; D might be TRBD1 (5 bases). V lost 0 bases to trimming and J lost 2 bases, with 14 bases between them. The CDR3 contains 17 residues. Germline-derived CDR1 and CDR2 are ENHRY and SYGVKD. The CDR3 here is CAISESKVGGGNQPQHF. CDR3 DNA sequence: TGTGCCATCAGTGAGTCTAAGGTAGGAGGGGGCAATCAGCCCCAGCATTTT.

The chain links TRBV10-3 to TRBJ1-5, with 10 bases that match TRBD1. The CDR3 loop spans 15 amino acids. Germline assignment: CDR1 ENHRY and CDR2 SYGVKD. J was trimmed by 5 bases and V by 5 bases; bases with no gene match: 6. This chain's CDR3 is CAISTGTGADQPQHF. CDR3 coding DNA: TGTGCCATCAGTACCGGGACAGGGGCCGATCAGCCCCAGCATTTT.

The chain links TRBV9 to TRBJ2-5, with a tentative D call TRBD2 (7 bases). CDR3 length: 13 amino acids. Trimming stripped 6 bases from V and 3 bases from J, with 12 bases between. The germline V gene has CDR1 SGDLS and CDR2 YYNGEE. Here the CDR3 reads CASKKGGEETQYF. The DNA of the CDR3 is TGTGCCAGCAAGAAGGGGGGGGAAGAGACCCAGTACTTC.

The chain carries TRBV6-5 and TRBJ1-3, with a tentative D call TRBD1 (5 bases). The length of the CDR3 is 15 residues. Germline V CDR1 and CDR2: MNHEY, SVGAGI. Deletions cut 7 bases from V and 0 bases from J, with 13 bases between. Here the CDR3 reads CASTSGGYSGNTIYF. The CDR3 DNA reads TGTGCCAGCACCTCGGGGGGGTACTCTGGAAACACCATATATTTT.

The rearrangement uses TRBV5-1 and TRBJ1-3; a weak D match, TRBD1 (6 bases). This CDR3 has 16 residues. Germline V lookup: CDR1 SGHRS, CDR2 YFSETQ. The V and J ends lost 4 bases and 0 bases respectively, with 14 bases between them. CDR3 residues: CASSPGHQNSGNTIYF. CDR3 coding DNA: TGCGCCAGCAGCCCGGGACACCAAAACTCTGGAAACACCATATATTTT.

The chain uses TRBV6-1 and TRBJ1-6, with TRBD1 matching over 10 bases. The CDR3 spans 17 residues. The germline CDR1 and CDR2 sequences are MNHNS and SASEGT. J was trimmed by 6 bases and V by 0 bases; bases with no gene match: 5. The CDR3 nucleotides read TGTGCCAGCAGTGAAGCGAGGACAGGGGGATTTAATTCACCCCTCCACTTT. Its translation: CASSEARTGGFNSPLHF.

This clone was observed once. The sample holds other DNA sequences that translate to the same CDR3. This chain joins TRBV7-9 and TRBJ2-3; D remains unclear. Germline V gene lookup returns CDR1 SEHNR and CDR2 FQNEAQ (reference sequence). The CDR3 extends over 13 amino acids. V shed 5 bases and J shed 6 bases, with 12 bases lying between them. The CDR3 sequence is CASSPRGPDTQYF. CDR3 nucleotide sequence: TGTGCCAGCAGCCCACGTGGCCCGGATACGCAGTATTTT.

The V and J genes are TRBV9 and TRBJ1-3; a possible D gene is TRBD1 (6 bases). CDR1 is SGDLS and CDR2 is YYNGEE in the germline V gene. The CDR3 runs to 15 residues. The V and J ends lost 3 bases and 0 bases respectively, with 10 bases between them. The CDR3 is CASSGGRGSGNTIYF. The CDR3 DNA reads TGTGCCAGCAGCGGCGGCAGGGGCTCTGGAAACACCATATATTTT.

The CDR3 nucleotides are TGTGCCACCAGCAGAGATCTGGGGCTCGGACTAGCGGGGGGCGCGAGCTCCTACGAGCAGTACTTC. It is translated as CATSRDLGLGLAGGASSYEQYF. The chain joins TRBV15 to TRBJ2-7; 14 nucleotides line up with TRBD2. CDR3 size: 22 residues. CDR1 is LNHNV and CDR2 is YYDKDF in the germline V gene (reference sequence). The V and J ends lost 0 bases and 0 bases, in that order; junction bases with no gene match: 16.

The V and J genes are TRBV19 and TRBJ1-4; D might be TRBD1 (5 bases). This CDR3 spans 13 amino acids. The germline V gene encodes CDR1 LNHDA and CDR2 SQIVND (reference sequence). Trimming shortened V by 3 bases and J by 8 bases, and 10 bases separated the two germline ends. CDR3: CASSMSRAEKLFF. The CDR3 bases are TGTGCCAGTAGTATGTCCAGGGCGGAAAAACTGTTTTTT.

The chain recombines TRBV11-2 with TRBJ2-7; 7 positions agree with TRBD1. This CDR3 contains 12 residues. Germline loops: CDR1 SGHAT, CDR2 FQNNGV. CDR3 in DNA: TGTGGCTCTGGGACAGCCCCCTACGAGCAGTACTTC. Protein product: CGSGTAPYEQYF.

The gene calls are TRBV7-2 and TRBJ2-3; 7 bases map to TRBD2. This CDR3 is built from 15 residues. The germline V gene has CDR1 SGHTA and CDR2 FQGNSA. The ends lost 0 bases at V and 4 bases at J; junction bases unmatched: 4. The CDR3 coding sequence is TGTGCCAGCAGCTTAGCTCACGGGGGGTCAGATACGCAGTATTTT. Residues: CASSLAHGGSDTQYF. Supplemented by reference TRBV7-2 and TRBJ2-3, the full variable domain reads GAGVSQSPSNKVTEKGKDVELRCDPISGHTALYWYRQSLGQGLEFLIYFQGNSAPDKSGLPSDRFSAERTGGSVSTLTIQRTQQEDSAVYLCASSLAHGGSDTQYFGPGTRLTVL.

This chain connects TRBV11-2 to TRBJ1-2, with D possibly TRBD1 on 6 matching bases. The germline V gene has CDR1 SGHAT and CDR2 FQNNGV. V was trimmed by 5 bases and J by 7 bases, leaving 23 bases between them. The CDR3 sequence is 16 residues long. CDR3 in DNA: TGTGCCAGCAGCCCCCCGGGACGAGGGGGGGTCGGTGGCTACACCTTC. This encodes CASSPPGRGGVGGYTF.

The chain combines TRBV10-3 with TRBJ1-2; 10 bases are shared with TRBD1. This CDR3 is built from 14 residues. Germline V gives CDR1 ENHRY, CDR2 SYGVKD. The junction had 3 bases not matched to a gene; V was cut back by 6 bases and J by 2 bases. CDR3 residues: CAISGQGVNYGYTF. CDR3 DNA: TGTGCCATCAGCGGACAGGGGGTAAACTATGGCTACACCTTC.

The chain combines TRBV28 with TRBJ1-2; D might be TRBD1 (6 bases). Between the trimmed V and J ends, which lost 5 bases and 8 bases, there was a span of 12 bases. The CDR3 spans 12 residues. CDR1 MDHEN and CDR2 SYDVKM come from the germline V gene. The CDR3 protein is CASSQQGIGYTF. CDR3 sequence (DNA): TGTGCCAGCAGTCAACAGGGAATCGGCTACACCTTC.

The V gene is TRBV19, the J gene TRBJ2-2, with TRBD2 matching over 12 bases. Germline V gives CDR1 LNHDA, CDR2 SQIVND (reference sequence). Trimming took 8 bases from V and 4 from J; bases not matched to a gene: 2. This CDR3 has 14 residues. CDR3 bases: TGTGCCAGTTCTAGCGGGAGGGTCACCGGGGAGCTGTTTTTT. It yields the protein CASSSGRVTGELFF.

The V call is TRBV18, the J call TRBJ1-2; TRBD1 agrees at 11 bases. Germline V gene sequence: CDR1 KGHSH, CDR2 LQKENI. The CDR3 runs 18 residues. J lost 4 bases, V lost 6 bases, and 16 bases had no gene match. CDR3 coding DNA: TGTGCCAGCTCCACTTCGCAGGACAGGGGGCTGAGTGGCTATGGCTACACCTTC. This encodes CASSTSQDRGLSGYGYTF.

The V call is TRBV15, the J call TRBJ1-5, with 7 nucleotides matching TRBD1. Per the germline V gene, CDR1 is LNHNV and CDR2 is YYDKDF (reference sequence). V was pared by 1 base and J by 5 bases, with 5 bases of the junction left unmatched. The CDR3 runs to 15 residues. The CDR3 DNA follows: TGTGCCACCAGCAGAGGGACAGGCCTCGATCAGCCCCAGCATTTT. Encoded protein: CATSRGTGLDQPQHF. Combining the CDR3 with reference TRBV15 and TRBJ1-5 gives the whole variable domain DAMVIQNPRYQVTQFGKPVTLSCSQTLNHNVMYWYQQKSSQAPKLLFHYYDKDFNNEADTPDNFQSRRPNTSFCFLDIRSPGLGDTAMYLCATSRGTGLDQPQHFGDGTRLSIL.

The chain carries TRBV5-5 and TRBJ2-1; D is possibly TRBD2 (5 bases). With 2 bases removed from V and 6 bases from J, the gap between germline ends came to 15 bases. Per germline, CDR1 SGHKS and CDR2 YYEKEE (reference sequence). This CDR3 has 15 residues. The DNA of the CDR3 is TGTGCCAGCAGCTTTGAGGGAAACACGGTCAATGAGCAGTTCTTC. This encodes CASSFEGNTVNEQFF.

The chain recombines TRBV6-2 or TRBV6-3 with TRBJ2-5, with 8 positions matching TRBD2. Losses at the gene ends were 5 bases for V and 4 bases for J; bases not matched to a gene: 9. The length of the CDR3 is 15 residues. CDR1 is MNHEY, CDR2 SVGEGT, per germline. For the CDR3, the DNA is TGTGCCAGCAGTCACGAGCGGGAGTGGCGAGAGACCCAGTACTTC. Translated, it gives CASSHEREWRETQYF.

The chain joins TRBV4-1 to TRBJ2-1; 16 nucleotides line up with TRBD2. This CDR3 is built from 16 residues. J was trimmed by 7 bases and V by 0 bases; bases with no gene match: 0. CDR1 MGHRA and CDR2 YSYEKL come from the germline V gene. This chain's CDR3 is CASSQEGLAGGNEQFF. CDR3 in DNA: TGCGCCAGCAGCCAAGAGGGACTAGCGGGAGGGAATGAGCAGTTCTTC.

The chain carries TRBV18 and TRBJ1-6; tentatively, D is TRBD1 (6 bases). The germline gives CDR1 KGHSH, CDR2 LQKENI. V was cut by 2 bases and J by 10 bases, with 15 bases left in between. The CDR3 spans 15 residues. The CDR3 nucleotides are TGTGCCAGCTCACCAGGTTCTTGGGACAACTCACCCCTCCACTTT. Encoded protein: CASSPGSWDNSPLHF.

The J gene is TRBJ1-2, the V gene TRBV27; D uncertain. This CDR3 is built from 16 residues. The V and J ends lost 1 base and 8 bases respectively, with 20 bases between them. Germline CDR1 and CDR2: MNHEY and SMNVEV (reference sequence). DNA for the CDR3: TGTGCCAGCAGTTTATTCGAACCAGTGAATCCTCAGGGCTACACCTTC. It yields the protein CASSLFEPVNPQGYTF.

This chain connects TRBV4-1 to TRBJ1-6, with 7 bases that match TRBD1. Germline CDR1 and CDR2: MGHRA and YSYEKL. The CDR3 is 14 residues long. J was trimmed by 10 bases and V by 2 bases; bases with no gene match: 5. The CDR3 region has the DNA TGCGCCAGCAGCCAATGGGACAGTGCCTCACCCCTCCACTTT. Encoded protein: CASSQWDSASPLHF.

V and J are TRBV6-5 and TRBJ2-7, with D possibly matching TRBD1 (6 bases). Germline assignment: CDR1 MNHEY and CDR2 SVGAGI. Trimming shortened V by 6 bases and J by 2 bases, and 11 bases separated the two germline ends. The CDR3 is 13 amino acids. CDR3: CASRSTGTYEQYF. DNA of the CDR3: TGTGCCAGCAGGTCGACAGGCACCTACGAGCAGTACTTC.

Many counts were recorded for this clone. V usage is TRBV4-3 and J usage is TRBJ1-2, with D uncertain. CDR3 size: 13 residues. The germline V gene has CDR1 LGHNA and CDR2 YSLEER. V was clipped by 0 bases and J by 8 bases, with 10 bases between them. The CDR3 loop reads CASSQDSGSGYTF. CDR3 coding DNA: TGCGCCAGCAGCCAAGACTCCGGGTCAGGCTACACCTTC.

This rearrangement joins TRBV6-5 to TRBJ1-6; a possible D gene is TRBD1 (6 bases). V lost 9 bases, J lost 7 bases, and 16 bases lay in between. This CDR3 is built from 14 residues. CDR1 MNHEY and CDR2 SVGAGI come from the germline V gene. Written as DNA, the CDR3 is TGTGCCAGTCGGCCACAGGGTCCCAATTCACCCCTCCACTTT. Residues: CASRPQGPNSPLHF.

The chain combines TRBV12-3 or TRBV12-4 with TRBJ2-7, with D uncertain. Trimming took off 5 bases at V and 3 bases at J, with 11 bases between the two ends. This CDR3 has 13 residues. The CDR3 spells CASSPRLLYEQYF. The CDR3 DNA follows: TGTGCCAGCAGTCCCAGACTTCTCTACGAGCAGTACTTC.